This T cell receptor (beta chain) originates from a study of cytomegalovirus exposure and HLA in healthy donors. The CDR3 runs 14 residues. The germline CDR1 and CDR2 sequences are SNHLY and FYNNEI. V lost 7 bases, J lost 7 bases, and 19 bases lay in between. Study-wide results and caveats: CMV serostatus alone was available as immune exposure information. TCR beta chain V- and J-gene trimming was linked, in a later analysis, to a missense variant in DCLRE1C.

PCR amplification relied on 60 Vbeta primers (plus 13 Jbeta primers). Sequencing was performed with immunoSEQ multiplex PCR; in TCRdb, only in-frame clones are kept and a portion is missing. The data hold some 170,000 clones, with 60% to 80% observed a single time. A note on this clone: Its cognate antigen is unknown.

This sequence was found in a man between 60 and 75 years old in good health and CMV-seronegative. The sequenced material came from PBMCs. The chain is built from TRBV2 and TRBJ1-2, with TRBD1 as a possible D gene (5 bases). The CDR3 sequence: CASTGGDRGFGYTF. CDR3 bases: TGTGCCAGCACCGGAGGAGATCGGGGGTTTGGCTACACCTTC.